Shown below are 20 T cell receptor beta chains from a single sample sequenced in a study of neurological immune-mediated disorders. Stated time point: longitudinal time-point 1 (baseline). TCRdb itself ran the 5' RACE reads through MiXCR, one entry per CDR3 protein. The top ten clones hold about 6.3% of a sample with some 60,000 distinct CDR3 sequences, about 10% of them seen once. Material: PBMCs. The origin of the receptors is a male donor with HTLV-1-associated myelopathy (HAM/TSP).

Remarks on this clonotype: One junction end does not reproduce the germline sequence, and a read error may be involved. J is TRBJ2-7 and V is TRBV30, with 9 nucleotides matching TRBD2. The CDR3 contains 15 residues. Germline V lookup: CDR1 GTSNPN, CDR2 SVGIG (reference sequence). The CDR3 coding sequence is TGTGCCCGGAGTGTACGAGCGGGGGGCCCCTACGAGCAGTACTTC. Amino acid sequence: CARSVRAGGPYEQYF.

In its sample, this clonotype was seen many times. CDR3 amino acids: CASSLISGGAAYGYTF. In nucleotides, the CDR3 is TGTGCCAGCAGCTTGATTTCTGGGGGAGCGGCCTATGGCTACACCTTC. This chain joins TRBV7-6 and TRBJ1-2, with D possibly being TRBD1 (5 bases). Germline V gene lookup returns CDR1 SGHVS and CDR2 FNYEAQ. V was trimmed by 3 bases and J by 4 bases, leaving 18 bases between them. The CDR3 runs to 16 residues.

This clonotype was counted between two and nine times. The V gene is TRBV25-1, the J gene TRBJ1-1, with 8 bases lining up with TRBD1. The germline CDR1 and CDR2 sequences are MGHDK and SYGVNS. V dropped 3 bases and J dropped 6; count of bases not matched to a gene: 0. The CDR3 spans 12 residues. CDR3 DNA: TGTGCCAGCAGTGACAGGGGGCCTGAAGCTTTCTTT. Translated, it gives CASSDRGPEAFF.

This clonotype has at least ten counts. The CDR3 spells CASGLQGTTEAFF. Here the CDR3 DNA reads TGTGCCAGCGGGCTACAGGGGACCACTGAAGCTTTCTTT. This chain links TRBV5-5 with TRBJ1-1; 7 nucleotides align to TRBD1. Germline loops: CDR1 SGHKS, CDR2 YYEKEE (reference sequence). The CDR3 totals 13 residues. Unmatched junction bases numbered 7, after V lost 7 bases and J lost 4 bases.

This clonotype has ten or more counts. V gene TRBV20-1 combines with J gene TRBJ1-5, with TRBD1 matching over 10 bases. V lost 6 bases, J lost 4 bases, and 3 bases stayed unmatched. CDR3 length: 13 residues. Germline CDR1 is DFQATT and CDR2 is SNEGSKA (reference sequence). The CDR3 is CSARTGGNQPQHF. In nucleotides, the CDR3 is TGCAGTGCACGGACAGGGGGGAATCAGCCCCAGCATTTT.

This clonotype came up many times. J is TRBJ1-2 and V is TRBV6-2 or TRBV6-3; no reliable D call. This CDR3 is 12 amino acids long. Germline V gives CDR1 MNHEY, CDR2 SVGEGT. V lost 5 bases, J lost 5 bases, and 9 bases lay in between. CDR3 residues: CASSPAVYGYTF. Written as DNA, the CDR3 is TGTGCCAGCAGTCCCGCCGTATATGGCTACACCTTC.

The V call is TRBV5-6, the J call TRBJ2-1, with 8 bases lining up with TRBD2. Trimming at V came to 5 bases and at J to 8 bases, leaving 9 bases not matched to a gene. This CDR3 has 14 residues. Per germline, CDR1 SGHDT and CDR2 YYEEEE. The CDR3, as DNA: TGTGCCAGCAGGGCACGGGGGGGTATCGATGAGCAGTTCTTC. Its translation is CASRARGGIDEQFF.

At least ten counts were recorded for this clonotype. The chain has TRBV6-2 or TRBV6-3 and TRBJ2-7; TRBD2 is a possible D gene (5 bases). The CDR3 spans 13 residues. CDR1 is MNHEY, CDR2 SVGEGT, per germline. Trimming removed 0 bases from V and 11 bases from J, with 14 bases in between. The CDR3 DNA sequence: TGTGCCAGCAGTTACTCGAAAGGACTTACCGAGTACTTC. Translation gives CASSYSKGLTEYF.

About this clonotype itself: A much more abundant neighbour one base away suggests this may be a read error. This chain connects TRBV20-1 to TRBJ1-6; D is unresolved. The CDR3 runs to 12 residues. V was cut by 3 bases and J by 10 bases, with 10 bases left in between. From germline, CDR1 is DFQATT and CDR2 SNEGSKA (reference sequence). The CDR3 sequence is CSASILGSPLHF. In nucleotides, the CDR3 is TGCAGTGCTAGTATACTGGGATCACCCCTCCACTTT.

This clonotype occurred many times. This sequence joins TRBV20-1 and TRBJ1-6; 8 bases map to TRBD1. This CDR3 comprises 16 residues. The junction had 11 bases not matched to a gene; V was cut back by 5 bases and J by 5 bases. In germline, CDR1 is DFQATT, CDR2 SNEGSKA (reference sequence). The CDR3 loop is CSAPPGQGVDNSPLHF. As DNA, the CDR3 is TGCAGTGCTCCTCCCGGACAGGGAGTTGATAATTCACCCCTCCACTTT.

The chain employs TRBV28 and TRBJ2-3; 7 bases agree with TRBD1. The V and J ends lost 5 bases and 2 bases, in that order; junction bases with no gene match: 10. Germline loops: CDR1 MDHEN, CDR2 SYDVKM. The CDR3 runs 16 residues. CDR3 residues: CASSTAGGIFTDTQYF. DNA of the CDR3: TGTGCCAGCAGTACGGCAGGGGGTATTTTCACAGATACGCAGTATTTT.

This clonotype was seen ten or more times. CDR3 sequence (DNA): TGCAGTGCTAGAGATCTGGGACGAGGGCAGTACTTC. Translated, it gives CSARDLGRGQYF. This chain connects TRBV20-1 to TRBJ2-7; D may be TRBD1 or TRBD2 (5 bases each). The V end lost 0 bases, the J end lost 9 bases, and 12 bases lay between the germline ends. This CDR3 contains 12 residues. Germline V gives CDR1 DFQATT, CDR2 SNEGSKA (reference sequence).

This clonotype was observed at least ten times. This rearrangement joins TRBV5-1 to TRBJ2-7; the D gene is possibly TRBD1 (5 bases). The CDR3 covers 14 residues. CDR1 and CDR2 from the germline V gene are SGHRS and YFSETQ. V was clipped by 1 base and J by 2 bases, with 10 bases between them. The CDR3 spells CASSLTGRTYEQYF. Here the CDR3 DNA reads TGCGCCAGCAGCTTGACAGGAAGAACCTACGAGCAGTACTTC.

As to this clonotype: A much larger clone sits a single nucleotide away, making a read error possible. V is TRBV10-1 and J is TRBJ2-2; D ambiguous. CDR3 length: 13 amino acids. Germline V gene lookup returns CDR1 WNHNN and CDR2 SYGVQD (reference sequence). CDR3: CTSSADPTGELFF. The CDR3 DNA reads as TGCACCAGCAGTGCTGACCCCACCGGGGAGCTGTTTTTT.

By frequency in the sample, this clonotype is medium-sized. The chain recombines TRBV7-2 with TRBJ2-5; 8 bases are shared with TRBD2. Per the germline V gene, CDR1 is SGHTA and CDR2 is FQGNSA. The V gene end was trimmed by 0 bases and the J gene end by 7 bases; junction bases not matched to a gene: 4. This CDR3 is 14 amino acids long. CDR3 region: CASSLAGLVGTQYF. The DNA of the CDR3 is TGTGCCAGCAGCTTAGCGGGACTAGTGGGGACCCAGTACTTC.

There are many counts of this clonotype. The chain links TRBV7-6 to TRBJ2-7; 10 positions match TRBD2. There are 18 residues in the CDR3. J was trimmed by 0 bases and V by 5 bases; bases with no gene match: 13. CDR1 is SGHVS and CDR2 is FNYEAQ in the germline V gene. The CDR3 sequence is CASSPRISGGTSSYEQYF. As DNA, the CDR3 is TGTGCCAGCAGCCCCCGAATTAGCGGGGGGACGAGCTCCTACGAGCAGTACTTC.

This clonotype was recorded at least ten times. This chain links TRBV20-1 with TRBJ2-5; TRBD1 matches 8 bases. V lost 4 bases and J lost 5; bases outside the gene matches: 9. CDR3 size: 14 residues. The V gene's germline CDR1 is DFQATT and CDR2 SNEGSKA (reference sequence). CDR3 amino acids: CSAKTTGDRETQYF. The CDR3 nucleotides read TGCAGTGCTAAGACGACAGGGGATAGGGAGACCCAGTACTTC.

This clonotype showed up many times. J is TRBJ2-6 and V is TRBV28, with TRBD2 matching over 8 bases. Germline V CDR1 and CDR2: MDHEN, SYDVKM. The length of the CDR3 is 17 residues. V shed 10 bases, J shed 0 bases, and the junction held 11 bases outside the gene matches. In nucleotides, the CDR3 is TGTGCCACCGGGGGGGCAGGGAACCCCTCTGGGGCCAACGTCCTGACTTTC. Protein sequence: CATGGAGNPSGANVLTF. The variable domain in full, completed from reference TRBV28 and TRBJ2-6, reads DVKVTQSSRYLVKRTGEKVFLECVQDMDHENMFWYRQDPGLGLRLIYFSYDVKMKEKGDIPEGYSVSREKKERFSLILESASTNQTSMYLCATGGAGNPSGANVLTFGAGSRLTVL.

The sample holds many counts of this clonotype. The rearrangement joins TRBV5-1 to TRBJ1-4; 9 bases match TRBD1. This CDR3 has 15 residues. The V gene's germline CDR1 is SGHRS and CDR2 YFSETQ. The J segment lost 5 bases and the V segment lost 2 bases, leaving 4 bases of the junction unmatched. CDR3 coding DNA: TGCGCCAGCAGCTTAGCGGGGACAGGGAATGAAAAACTGTTTTTT. This sequence encodes CASSLAGTGNEKLFF.

This clonotype was seen many times. This chain links TRBV15 with TRBJ1-5, with TRBD1 matching 10 bases. Germline V CDR1 and CDR2: LNHNV, YYDKDF (reference sequence). V gave up 6 bases and J gave up 6 bases; unmatched junction bases: 8. This CDR3 has 15 residues. DNA for the CDR3: TGTGCCACCAGGACAGGGGGCGTGGTGGGTCAGCCCCAGCATTTT. Its protein product is CATRTGGVVGQPQHF.